These 5 T cell receptor beta chains came from one sample sequenced in a study of early T cells in non-severe SARS-CoV-2 infection. TCRdb fed the 5' RACE reads into MiXCR, producing one record per CDR3 protein. Of roughly 97,000 distinct CDR3 sequences detected, 11% appear once; the ten largest clones hold roughly 4.5%. Sequences were derived from whole blood, sampled at baseline. The receptors were sampled from an adult who was a healthcare worker with PCR-confirmed SARS-CoV-2 infection or an uninfected control (not recorded which).

In its sample, this clonotype was seen many times. V gene TRBV7-2 combines with J gene TRBJ2-7; TRBD2 matches 7 bases. Germline-derived CDR1 and CDR2 are SGHTA and FQGNSA. The J segment lost 1 base and the V segment lost 0 bases, leaving 0 bases of the junction unmatched. CDR3 length: 14 residues. CDR3 sequence: CASSLAGGSYEQYF. DNA for the CDR3: TGTGCCAGCAGCTTAGCGGGAGGGTCCTACGAGCAGTACTTC.

With regard to this clonotype: At one of its ends the junction is not consistent with the germline gene, which may arise from a read error. The V gene is TRBV7-2, the J gene TRBJ2-3, with D hard to call. The CDR3 has 13 amino acids. The V gene's germline CDR1 is SGHTA and CDR2 FQGNSA. CDR3 in DNA: TGTGCCAGCAGCTTAGCGCAGGCAGATCCGCAGTATTTT. This gives the protein CASSLAQADPQYF. The full variable domain, rest sourced from reference TRBV7-2 and TRBJ2-3, is GAGVSQSPSNKVTEKGKDVELRCDPISGHTALYWYRQSLGQGLEFLIYFQGNSAPDKSGLPSDRFSAERTGGSVSTLTIQRTQQEDSAVYLCASSLAQADPQYFGPGTRLTVL.

The V and J genes are TRBV7-2 and TRBJ1-2; TRBD1 agrees at 7 bases. V shed 2 bases, J shed 4 bases, and the junction held 7 bases outside the gene matches. The CDR3 is 15 amino acids. Per germline, CDR1 SGHTA and CDR2 FQGNSA. CDR3 protein: CASSLNSGGIYGYTF. The CDR3 bases are TGTGCCAGCAGCTTAAATTCAGGGGGGATCTATGGCTACACCTTC.

There are a few counts of this clonotype. The chain carries TRBV6-1 and TRBJ1-2, with 8 nucleotides matching TRBD1. V was clipped by 8 bases and J by 6 bases; unmatched bases: 8. The germline V gene has CDR1 MNHNS and CDR2 SASEGT. The CDR3 spans 13 residues. The CDR3 sequence: CASGQGTRDGYTF. CDR3 DNA: TGTGCCAGCGGACAGGGTACACGTGATGGCTACACCTTC.

The rearrangement uses TRBV11-2 and TRBJ1-5; weak D call: TRBD1 (6 bases). The CDR3 loop spans 14 amino acids. V lost 1 base and J 6 bases, leaving 10 bases between the germline ends. Germline-derived CDR1 and CDR2 are SGHAT and FQNNGV. DNA for the CDR3: TGTGCCAGCAGCTTAGGCGGGGGGCGTCAGCCCCAGCATTTT. The encoded protein is CASSLGGGRQPQHF. The full variable domain, completed using reference TRBV11-2 and TRBJ1-5, is EAGVAQSPRYKIIEKRQSVAFWCNPISGHATLYWYQQILGQGPKLLIQFQNNGVVDDSQLPKDRFSAERLKGVDSTLKIQPAKLEDSAVYLCASSLGGGRQPQHFGDGTRLSIL.